This T cell receptor beta chain came from a study of graft-versus-host responses after intestinal transplantation. Looking at the study overall: Every transplant recipient was induced with anti-thymocyte globulin, then maintained on tacrolimus and steroids for two to four years. Notes on the study in general: Investigators detected GvH clones in recipient marrow, with some emerging earlier in ileum or blood. In patients with graft-donor T cell macrochimerism, allograft graft-versus-host to host-versus-graft clonal ratios were high.

After removal of 1 base from V and 5 bases from J, the junction contained 7 bases not matched to a gene. Germline V gene sequence: CDR1 MGHDK, CDR2 SYGVNS. The CDR3 covers 15 residues. Libraries were prepared by immunoSEQ multiplex PCR; TCRdb keeps only in-frame clonotypes and omits some of them. The sample comprises about 100,000 clones, about 90% of which are singletons, and over 0.75% rests with the top ten. Turning to this clone: Its antigen is unknown.

This specimen consisted of unstimulated CD4+ T cells sorted from spleen or lymph node cells, obtained before transplant. The receptor comes from a human donor who was the organ donor for an intestinal transplant. V is TRBV25-1 and J is TRBJ2-5; 7 bases match TRBD1. DNA for the CDR3: TGTGCCAGCAGTGAATGGGGACAGTCCCGTGAGACCCAGTACTTC. Translated: CASSEWGQSRETQYF.